This T cell receptor beta chain was sequenced in a study of Ad26.COV2.S vaccination and SARS-CoV-2 variants. Looking at the study overall: Intramuscular Ad26.COV2.S at 5x10^10 or 1x10^11 viral particles. Study-wide results and limits: Compared with placebo recipients, vaccine recipients had higher spike-specific TCR breadth.

Described treatment: some 20 received Ad26.COV2.S at low or high dose, single or two shots; about 5 received placebo; per-sample allocation not given. The study sampled participants on day 63 after the first vaccine or placebo injection. Cohort 1b enrolled adults aged 18-55 years in Boston. SARS-CoV-2 spike from the Wuhan strain was encoded by the vaccine, an Ad26 vector. Notes on this clone: Its antigen is unidentified.

The data were produced by immunoSEQ multiplex PCR, yet TCRdb's version contains in-frame clones alone and is incomplete. The table records approximately 410,000 clones, approximately 90% of them present only once. The sequencing here drew on peripheral blood, taken in a trial of Ad26.COV2.S vaccine versus placebo. The clonotype comes from a person between 18 and 59 years old who received the Ad26.COV2.S COVID-19 vaccine or a placebo.

The CDR3 here is CASSQQGWSNQPQHF. The CDR3 coding sequence is TGTGCCAGCAGCCAACAGGGTTGGAGCAATCAGCCCCAGCATTTT. The J gene is TRBJ1-5, the V gene TRBV7-2, with D perhaps matching TRBD1 (6 bases). Germline CDR1 reads SGHTA; CDR2 reads FQGNSA. This CDR3 is 15 amino acids long. The V gene lost 5 bases and the J gene lost 1 base, with 12 bases spanning the gap.